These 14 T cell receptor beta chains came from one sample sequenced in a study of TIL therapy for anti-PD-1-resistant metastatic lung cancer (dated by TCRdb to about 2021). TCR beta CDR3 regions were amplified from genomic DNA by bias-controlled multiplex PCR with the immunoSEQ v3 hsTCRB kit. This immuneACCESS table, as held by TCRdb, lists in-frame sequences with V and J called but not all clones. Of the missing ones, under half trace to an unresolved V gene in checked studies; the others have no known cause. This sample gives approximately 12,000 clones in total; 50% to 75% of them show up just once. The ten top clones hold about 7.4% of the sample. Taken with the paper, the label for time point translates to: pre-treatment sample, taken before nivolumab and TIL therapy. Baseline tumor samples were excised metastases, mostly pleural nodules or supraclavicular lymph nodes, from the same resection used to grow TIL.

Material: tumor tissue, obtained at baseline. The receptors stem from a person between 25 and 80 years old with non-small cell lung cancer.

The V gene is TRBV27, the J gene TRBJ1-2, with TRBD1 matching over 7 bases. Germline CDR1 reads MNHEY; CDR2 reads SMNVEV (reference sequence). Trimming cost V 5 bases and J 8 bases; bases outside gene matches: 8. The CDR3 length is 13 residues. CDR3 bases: TGTGCCAGCAGTACAACAGGGGAAAAGGGCTACACCTTC. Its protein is CASSTTGEKGYTF.

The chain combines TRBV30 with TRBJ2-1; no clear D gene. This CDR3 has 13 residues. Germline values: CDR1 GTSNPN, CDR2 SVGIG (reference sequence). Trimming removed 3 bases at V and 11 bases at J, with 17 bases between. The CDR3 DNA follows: TGTGCCTGGAGCGGTACCCTCCTGGCGCAGCAGTTCTTC. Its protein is CAWSGTLLAQQFF.

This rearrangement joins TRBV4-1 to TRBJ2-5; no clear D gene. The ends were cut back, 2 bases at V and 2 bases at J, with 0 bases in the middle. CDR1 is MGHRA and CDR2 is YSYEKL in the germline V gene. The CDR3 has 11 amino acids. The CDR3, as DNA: TGCGCCAGCAGCCAACAAGAGACCCAGTACTTC. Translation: CASSQQETQYF.

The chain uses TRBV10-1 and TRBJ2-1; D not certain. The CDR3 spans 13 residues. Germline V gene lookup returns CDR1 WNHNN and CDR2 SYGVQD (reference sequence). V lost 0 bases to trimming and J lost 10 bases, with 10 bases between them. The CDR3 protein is CASSESRREEQFF. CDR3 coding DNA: TGCGCCAGCAGTGAGTCGAGAAGGGAAGAGCAGTTCTTC.

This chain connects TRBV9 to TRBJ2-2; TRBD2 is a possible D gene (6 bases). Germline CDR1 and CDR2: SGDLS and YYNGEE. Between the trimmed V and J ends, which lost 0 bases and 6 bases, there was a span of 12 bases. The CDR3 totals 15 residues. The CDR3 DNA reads TGTGCCAGCAGCGTAGGCGGGATTGGGGCCGGGGAGCTGTTTTTT. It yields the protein CASSVGGIGAGELFF. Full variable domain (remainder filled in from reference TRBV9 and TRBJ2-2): DSGVTQTPKHLITATGQRVTLRCSPRSGDLSVYWYQQSLDQGLQFLIQYYNGEERAKGNILERFSAQQFPDLHSELNLSSLELGDSALYFCASSVGGIGAGELFFGEGSRLTVL.

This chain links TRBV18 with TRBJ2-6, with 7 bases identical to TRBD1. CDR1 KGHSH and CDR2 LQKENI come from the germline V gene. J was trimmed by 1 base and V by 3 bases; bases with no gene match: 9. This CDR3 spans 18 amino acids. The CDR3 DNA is TGTGCCAGCTCACCGCTGGGACAGAGAAATTCTGGGGCCAACGTCCTGACTTTC. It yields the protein CASSPLGQRNSGANVLTF.

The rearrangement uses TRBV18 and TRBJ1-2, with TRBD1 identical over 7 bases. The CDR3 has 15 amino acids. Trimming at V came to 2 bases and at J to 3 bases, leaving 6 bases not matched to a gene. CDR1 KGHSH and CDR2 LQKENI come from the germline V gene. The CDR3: CASSPAGTADYGYTF. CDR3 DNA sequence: TGTGCCAGCTCACCAGCCGGGACAGCAGACTATGGCTACACCTTC.

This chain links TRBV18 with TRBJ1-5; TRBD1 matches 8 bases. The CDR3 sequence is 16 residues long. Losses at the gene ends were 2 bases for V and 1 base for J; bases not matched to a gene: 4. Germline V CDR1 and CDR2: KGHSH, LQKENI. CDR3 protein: CASSPTGQGSNQPQHF. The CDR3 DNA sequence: TGTGCCAGCTCACCAACCGGACAGGGAAGCAATCAGCCCCAGCATTTT.

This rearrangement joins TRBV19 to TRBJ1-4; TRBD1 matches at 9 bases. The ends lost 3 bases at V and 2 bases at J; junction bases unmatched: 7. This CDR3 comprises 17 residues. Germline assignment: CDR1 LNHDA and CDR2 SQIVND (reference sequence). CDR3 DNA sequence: TGTGCCAGTAGTATCGGGACAGGGCTCGCTACTAATGAAAAACTGTTTTTT. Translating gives CASSIGTGLATNEKLFF.

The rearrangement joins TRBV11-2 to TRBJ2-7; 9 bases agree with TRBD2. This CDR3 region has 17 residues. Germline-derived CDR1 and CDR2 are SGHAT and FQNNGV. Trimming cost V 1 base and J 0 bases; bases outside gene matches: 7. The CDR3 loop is CASSLGTTAGGSYEQYF. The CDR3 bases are TGTGCCAGCAGCTTAGGGACCACAGCGGGGGGCTCCTACGAGCAGTACTTC.

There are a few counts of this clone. The CDR3, as DNA: TGTGCCAGCTTCCAAGGGAGAGAGCGAAACACCATATATTTT. Translating it yields CASFQGRERNTIYF. V gene TRBV2 combines with J gene TRBJ1-3; D gene unclear. The CDR3 length is 14 residues. V lost 8 bases and J 5 bases, leaving 16 bases between the germline ends. CDR1 and CDR2 (germline): SNHLY, FYNNEI.

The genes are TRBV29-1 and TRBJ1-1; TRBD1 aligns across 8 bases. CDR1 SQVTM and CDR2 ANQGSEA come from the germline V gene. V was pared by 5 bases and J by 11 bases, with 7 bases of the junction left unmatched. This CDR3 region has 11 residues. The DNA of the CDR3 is TGCAGCGTTATAGACAGGGGACTGGCTTTCTTT. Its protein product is CSVIDRGLAFF.

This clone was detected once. In DNA form, the CDR3 reads TGTGCCACCAGCGAAGTCCCCATCACTTGGTCGGGCGAGCAGTACTTC. Translation: CATSEVPITWSGEQYF. The chain combines TRBV15 with TRBJ2-7; no definite D call. Germline loops: CDR1 LNHNV, CDR2 YYDKDF (reference sequence). V was trimmed by 5 bases and J by 6 bases, leaving 23 bases between them. The CDR3 is made up of 16 amino acids.

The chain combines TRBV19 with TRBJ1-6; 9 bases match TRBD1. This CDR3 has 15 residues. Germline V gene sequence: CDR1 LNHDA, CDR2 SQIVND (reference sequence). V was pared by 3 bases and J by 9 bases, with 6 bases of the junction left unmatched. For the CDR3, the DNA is TGTGCCAGTAGTATTTCGGGACAGGGTTTTTCACCCCTCCACTTT. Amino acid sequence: CASSISGQGFSPLHF.